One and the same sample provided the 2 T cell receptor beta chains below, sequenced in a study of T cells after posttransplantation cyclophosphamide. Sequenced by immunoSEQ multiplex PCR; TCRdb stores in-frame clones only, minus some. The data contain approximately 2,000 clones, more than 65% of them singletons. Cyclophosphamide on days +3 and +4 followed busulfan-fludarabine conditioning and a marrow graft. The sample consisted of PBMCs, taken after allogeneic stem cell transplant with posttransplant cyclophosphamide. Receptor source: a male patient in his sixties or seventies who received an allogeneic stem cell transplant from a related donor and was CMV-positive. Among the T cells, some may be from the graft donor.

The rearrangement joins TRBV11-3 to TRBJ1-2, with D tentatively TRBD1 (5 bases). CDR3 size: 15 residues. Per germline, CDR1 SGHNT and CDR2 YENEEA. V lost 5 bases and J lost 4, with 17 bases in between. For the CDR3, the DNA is TGTGCCAGCAGCCAGGGAAACACGGCTGCCTATGGCTACACCTTC. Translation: CASSQGNTAAYGYTF.

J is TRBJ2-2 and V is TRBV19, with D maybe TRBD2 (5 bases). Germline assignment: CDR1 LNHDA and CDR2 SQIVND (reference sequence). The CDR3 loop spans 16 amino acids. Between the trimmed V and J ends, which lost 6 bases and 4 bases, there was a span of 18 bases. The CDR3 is CASSDYSLYLTGELFF. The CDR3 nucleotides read TGTGCCAGTAGCGACTATTCCCTGTACCTCACCGGGGAGCTGTTTTTT.